This is a list of T cell receptor beta chains from one sample in a study of siplizumab effects on memory and regulatory T cells. The repertoire was sequenced with immunoSEQ multiplex PCR; TCRdb's copy has only in-frame clones and lacks some. The data hold 85,000 to 130,000 clones, with over 85% observed a single time. What was sequenced was Tregs sorted from blood. These receptors all stem from a human donor in good health. Both conserved end residues are part of each CDR3. D genes are given only for firm matches. The size entry is marked missing in some rows and otherwise reads once, few, many or a size class.

D	J	length	V	size	DNA	CDR3
.	TRBJ1-2	17	TRBV5-1	.	TGCGCCAGCAGCTTGTCAGCGCGAGGACGTGCTAGCTATGGCTACACCTTC	CASSLSARGRASYGYTF
TRBD2	TRBJ2-5	17	TRBV11-2	.	TGTGCCAGCAGCTTACAGCCGGGGGGATTATACCAAGAGACCCAGTACTTC	CASSLQPGGLYQETQYF
TRBD2	TRBJ2-7	17	TRBV18	.	TGTGCCAGCTCACCACCCCTTTCTAGCGGGGGGGCCTACGAGCAGTACTTC	CASSPPLSSGGAYEQYF
.	TRBJ2-7	13	TRBV6-1	.	TGTGCCAGCAGTGAATTTAACCTGTACGAGCAGTACTTC	CASSEFNLYEQYF
.	TRBJ1-6	20	TRBV4-1	.	TGCGCCAGCAGCCAAGATACGGCAGGAGGATCGGCCTCCTATAATTCACCCCTCCACTTT	CASSQDTAGGSASYNSPLHF
.	TRBJ1-2	11	TRBV6-1	.	TGTGCCAGCAGTGATTTTGGGGGCTACACCTTC	CASSDFGGYTF
.	TRBJ2-3	13	TRBV6-6	.	TGTGCCAGCAGCCGCCCCTCCACAGATACGCAGTATTTT	CASSRPSTDTQYF
.	TRBJ1-1	16	TRBV5-3	once	TGTGCCAGAAGCTTAGATACCGGACGCCTGAACACTGAAGCTTTCTTT	CARSLDTGRLNTEAFF
.	TRBJ1-1	15	TRBV7-2	.	TGTGCCAGCAGCTCCCGGCCCGGCGGGCTCTGGGAAGCTTTCTTT	CASSSRPGGLWEAFF
TRBD2	TRBJ2-1	14	TRBV15	once	TGTGCCACCAGCAGAGTAGCGGGAGGCGATGAGCAGTTCTTC	CATSRVAGGDEQFF
TRBD2	TRBJ2-1	16	TRBV9	.	TGTGCCAGCAGCTCCAGGACTAGCGGGGGATCCAATGAGCAGTTCTTC	CASSSRTSGGSNEQFF
.	TRBJ1-5	13	TRBV19	.	TGTGCCAGTAGTTCACAGGGAGATCAGCCCCAGCATTTT	CASSSQGDQPQHF
.	TRBJ2-2	12	TRBV7-9	.	TGTGCCAGCAGCAGGGTGACCGGGGAGCTGTTTTTT	CASSRVTGELFF
TRBD1	TRBJ1-2	14	TRBV5-1	once	TGCGCCAGCAGGCTCCCGGGACAGGGGGCGATAGGCACCTTC	CASRLPGQGAIGTF
.	TRBJ2-7	12	TRBV2	.	TGTGCCAGCAGTCCTAGAACCTACGAGCAGTACTTC	CASSPRTYEQYF
.	TRBJ1-1	14	TRBV30	.	TGTGCCTGGAGTGTATCCAAGGGCAACACTGAAGCTTTCTTT	CAWSVSKGNTEAFF